This record concerns one TCR beta chain sequence. These data come from a study of CD8 T cells in Susac syndrome. The CDR3 sequence is 16 residues long. J gave up 1 base and V 2 bases, and 9 bases lay outside the gene matches. Germline assignment: CDR1 DFQATT and CDR2 SNEGSKA (reference sequence). RNA in amounts of roughly 0.5 to 1 ug was reverse transcribed with random hexamers. TCRdb used MiXCR to reprocess the immunoSEQ multiplex PCR reads, holding one entry per CDR3 protein. The sample lists about 140,000 distinct CDR3 sequences; 90% to 95% were seen once. The gene calls are TRBV20-1 and TRBJ2-3; 7 bases agree with TRBD2. The TCR comes from a human donor in good health. Sequenced sample: CD8+ T cells from PBMCs. The CDR3 sequence is CSARPLAEGRTDTQYF. The CDR3 DNA reads as TGCAGTGCTAGACCCCTAGCGGAGGGACGCACAGATACGCAGTATTTT.